A selection of T cell receptor beta chains follows, all from one sample in a study of beta chain features in type 1 diabetes. Clones were read by immunoSEQ multiplex PCR, and TCRdb kept only the in-frame ones, dropping some. The sample yields 60,000 or so clones, approximately 62% seen once. The sample comprised Tregs from blood. The receptors stem from a young woman in good health. CDR3s include the opening cysteine and the closing phenylalanine or tryptophan. Each record gives: CDR3 protein, V gene, J gene.

cdr3_aa: CASSRGTSGGLGEQFF
v_call: TRBV11-2
j_call: TRBJ2-1

cdr3_aa: CAIRGDSSNTEAFF
v_call: TRBV10-3
j_call: TRBJ1-1

cdr3_aa: CASSERDYGYTF
v_call: TRBV2
j_call: TRBJ1-2

cdr3_aa: CASKGSGNQPQHF
v_call: TRBV6-1
j_call: TRBJ1-5

cdr3_aa: CASRGQGADLFF
v_call: TRBV7-9
j_call: TRBJ1-4

cdr3_aa: CASSSYRKNNEQFF
v_call: TRBV7-6
j_call: TRBJ2-1

cdr3_aa: CASSSGTSGYNEQFF
v_call: TRBV5-1
j_call: TRBJ2-1

cdr3_aa: CASRVTVYTEAFF
v_call: TRBV7-2
j_call: TRBJ1-1

cdr3_aa: CASSGGLHTEAFF
v_call: TRBV10-1
j_call: TRBJ1-1

cdr3_aa: CASSPGYGYTF
v_call: TRBV11-2
j_call: TRBJ1-2

cdr3_aa: CASSRQGLPVEGYTF
v_call: TRBV19
j_call: TRBJ1-2

cdr3_aa: CASSATSGANVLTF
v_call: TRBV2
j_call: TRBJ2-6

cdr3_aa: CASSTGSMPQGPQHF
v_call: TRBV19
j_call: TRBJ1-5

cdr3_aa: CATDRPTNTGELFF
v_call: TRBV18
j_call: TRBJ2-2

cdr3_aa: CASSRKGLAGADTQYF
v_call: TRBV5-8
j_call: TRBJ2-3

cdr3_aa: CASSGAGWYGANVLTF
v_call: TRBV2
j_call: TRBJ2-6

cdr3_aa: CASSLRPNTEAFF
v_call: TRBV13
j_call: TRBJ1-1

cdr3_aa: CASSRREQDSMFF
v_call: TRBV4-2
j_call: TRBJ1-4

cdr3_aa: CASSPQGANTEAFF
v_call: TRBV7-9
j_call: TRBJ1-1

cdr3_aa: CACPSRAGAETQYF
v_call: TRBV30
j_call: TRBJ2-5

cdr3_aa: CASSLVRYRENTEAFF
v_call: TRBV13
j_call: TRBJ1-1

cdr3_aa: CASSGGFRPEAFF
v_call: TRBV6-1
j_call: TRBJ1-1

cdr3_aa: CASREGPGGTDTQYF
v_call: TRBV6-5
j_call: TRBJ2-3

cdr3_aa: CASSLEGVNQPQHF
v_call: TRBV5-1
j_call: TRBJ1-5

cdr3_aa: CASSPRRRNSPLHF
v_call: TRBV9
j_call: TRBJ1-6

cdr3_aa: CAISHSYEQYF
v_call: TRBV10-3
j_call: -

cdr3_aa: CSVRTGVNTEAFF
v_call: TRBV29-1
j_call: TRBJ1-1

cdr3_aa: CASRETGMGGTEAFF
v_call: TRBV6-6
j_call: TRBJ1-1

cdr3_aa: CASSQDKGLAGQDTQYF
v_call: TRBV4-1
j_call: TRBJ2-3

cdr3_aa: CASSLYRFRTDTQYF
v_call: TRBV5-8
j_call: TRBJ2-3

cdr3_aa: CASSRGRGYTEAFF
v_call: TRBV7-2
j_call: TRBJ1-1

cdr3_aa: CASSLGPTGSTDTQYF
v_call: TRBV5-1
j_call: TRBJ2-3

cdr3_aa: CASSYSGGYYNEQFF
v_call: TRBV5-1
j_call: TRBJ2-1

cdr3_aa: CASSLSSHTGELFF
v_call: TRBV13
j_call: TRBJ2-2

cdr3_aa: CASSLQGFYSYGYTF
v_call: TRBV11-2
j_call: TRBJ1-2

cdr3_aa: CASGPQGTLNYGYTF
v_call: TRBV5-5
j_call: TRBJ1-2

cdr3_aa: CAWSVRRADTQYF
v_call: TRBV30
j_call: TRBJ2-3

cdr3_aa: CASSSPPRSETQYF
v_call: TRBV5-1
j_call: TRBJ2-5

cdr3_aa: CASSSPDRGDYGYTF
v_call: TRBV7-9
j_call: TRBJ1-2

cdr3_aa: CASSQQGYYGYTF
v_call: TRBV4-3
j_call: TRBJ1-2

cdr3_aa: CASSLDGGAYNEQFF
v_call: TRBV7-2
j_call: TRBJ2-1

cdr3_aa: CASSSGTTASPGEETQYF
v_call: TRBV5-4
j_call: TRBJ2-5

cdr3_aa: CASSRWTGGAASPLHF
v_call: TRBV19
j_call: TRBJ1-6